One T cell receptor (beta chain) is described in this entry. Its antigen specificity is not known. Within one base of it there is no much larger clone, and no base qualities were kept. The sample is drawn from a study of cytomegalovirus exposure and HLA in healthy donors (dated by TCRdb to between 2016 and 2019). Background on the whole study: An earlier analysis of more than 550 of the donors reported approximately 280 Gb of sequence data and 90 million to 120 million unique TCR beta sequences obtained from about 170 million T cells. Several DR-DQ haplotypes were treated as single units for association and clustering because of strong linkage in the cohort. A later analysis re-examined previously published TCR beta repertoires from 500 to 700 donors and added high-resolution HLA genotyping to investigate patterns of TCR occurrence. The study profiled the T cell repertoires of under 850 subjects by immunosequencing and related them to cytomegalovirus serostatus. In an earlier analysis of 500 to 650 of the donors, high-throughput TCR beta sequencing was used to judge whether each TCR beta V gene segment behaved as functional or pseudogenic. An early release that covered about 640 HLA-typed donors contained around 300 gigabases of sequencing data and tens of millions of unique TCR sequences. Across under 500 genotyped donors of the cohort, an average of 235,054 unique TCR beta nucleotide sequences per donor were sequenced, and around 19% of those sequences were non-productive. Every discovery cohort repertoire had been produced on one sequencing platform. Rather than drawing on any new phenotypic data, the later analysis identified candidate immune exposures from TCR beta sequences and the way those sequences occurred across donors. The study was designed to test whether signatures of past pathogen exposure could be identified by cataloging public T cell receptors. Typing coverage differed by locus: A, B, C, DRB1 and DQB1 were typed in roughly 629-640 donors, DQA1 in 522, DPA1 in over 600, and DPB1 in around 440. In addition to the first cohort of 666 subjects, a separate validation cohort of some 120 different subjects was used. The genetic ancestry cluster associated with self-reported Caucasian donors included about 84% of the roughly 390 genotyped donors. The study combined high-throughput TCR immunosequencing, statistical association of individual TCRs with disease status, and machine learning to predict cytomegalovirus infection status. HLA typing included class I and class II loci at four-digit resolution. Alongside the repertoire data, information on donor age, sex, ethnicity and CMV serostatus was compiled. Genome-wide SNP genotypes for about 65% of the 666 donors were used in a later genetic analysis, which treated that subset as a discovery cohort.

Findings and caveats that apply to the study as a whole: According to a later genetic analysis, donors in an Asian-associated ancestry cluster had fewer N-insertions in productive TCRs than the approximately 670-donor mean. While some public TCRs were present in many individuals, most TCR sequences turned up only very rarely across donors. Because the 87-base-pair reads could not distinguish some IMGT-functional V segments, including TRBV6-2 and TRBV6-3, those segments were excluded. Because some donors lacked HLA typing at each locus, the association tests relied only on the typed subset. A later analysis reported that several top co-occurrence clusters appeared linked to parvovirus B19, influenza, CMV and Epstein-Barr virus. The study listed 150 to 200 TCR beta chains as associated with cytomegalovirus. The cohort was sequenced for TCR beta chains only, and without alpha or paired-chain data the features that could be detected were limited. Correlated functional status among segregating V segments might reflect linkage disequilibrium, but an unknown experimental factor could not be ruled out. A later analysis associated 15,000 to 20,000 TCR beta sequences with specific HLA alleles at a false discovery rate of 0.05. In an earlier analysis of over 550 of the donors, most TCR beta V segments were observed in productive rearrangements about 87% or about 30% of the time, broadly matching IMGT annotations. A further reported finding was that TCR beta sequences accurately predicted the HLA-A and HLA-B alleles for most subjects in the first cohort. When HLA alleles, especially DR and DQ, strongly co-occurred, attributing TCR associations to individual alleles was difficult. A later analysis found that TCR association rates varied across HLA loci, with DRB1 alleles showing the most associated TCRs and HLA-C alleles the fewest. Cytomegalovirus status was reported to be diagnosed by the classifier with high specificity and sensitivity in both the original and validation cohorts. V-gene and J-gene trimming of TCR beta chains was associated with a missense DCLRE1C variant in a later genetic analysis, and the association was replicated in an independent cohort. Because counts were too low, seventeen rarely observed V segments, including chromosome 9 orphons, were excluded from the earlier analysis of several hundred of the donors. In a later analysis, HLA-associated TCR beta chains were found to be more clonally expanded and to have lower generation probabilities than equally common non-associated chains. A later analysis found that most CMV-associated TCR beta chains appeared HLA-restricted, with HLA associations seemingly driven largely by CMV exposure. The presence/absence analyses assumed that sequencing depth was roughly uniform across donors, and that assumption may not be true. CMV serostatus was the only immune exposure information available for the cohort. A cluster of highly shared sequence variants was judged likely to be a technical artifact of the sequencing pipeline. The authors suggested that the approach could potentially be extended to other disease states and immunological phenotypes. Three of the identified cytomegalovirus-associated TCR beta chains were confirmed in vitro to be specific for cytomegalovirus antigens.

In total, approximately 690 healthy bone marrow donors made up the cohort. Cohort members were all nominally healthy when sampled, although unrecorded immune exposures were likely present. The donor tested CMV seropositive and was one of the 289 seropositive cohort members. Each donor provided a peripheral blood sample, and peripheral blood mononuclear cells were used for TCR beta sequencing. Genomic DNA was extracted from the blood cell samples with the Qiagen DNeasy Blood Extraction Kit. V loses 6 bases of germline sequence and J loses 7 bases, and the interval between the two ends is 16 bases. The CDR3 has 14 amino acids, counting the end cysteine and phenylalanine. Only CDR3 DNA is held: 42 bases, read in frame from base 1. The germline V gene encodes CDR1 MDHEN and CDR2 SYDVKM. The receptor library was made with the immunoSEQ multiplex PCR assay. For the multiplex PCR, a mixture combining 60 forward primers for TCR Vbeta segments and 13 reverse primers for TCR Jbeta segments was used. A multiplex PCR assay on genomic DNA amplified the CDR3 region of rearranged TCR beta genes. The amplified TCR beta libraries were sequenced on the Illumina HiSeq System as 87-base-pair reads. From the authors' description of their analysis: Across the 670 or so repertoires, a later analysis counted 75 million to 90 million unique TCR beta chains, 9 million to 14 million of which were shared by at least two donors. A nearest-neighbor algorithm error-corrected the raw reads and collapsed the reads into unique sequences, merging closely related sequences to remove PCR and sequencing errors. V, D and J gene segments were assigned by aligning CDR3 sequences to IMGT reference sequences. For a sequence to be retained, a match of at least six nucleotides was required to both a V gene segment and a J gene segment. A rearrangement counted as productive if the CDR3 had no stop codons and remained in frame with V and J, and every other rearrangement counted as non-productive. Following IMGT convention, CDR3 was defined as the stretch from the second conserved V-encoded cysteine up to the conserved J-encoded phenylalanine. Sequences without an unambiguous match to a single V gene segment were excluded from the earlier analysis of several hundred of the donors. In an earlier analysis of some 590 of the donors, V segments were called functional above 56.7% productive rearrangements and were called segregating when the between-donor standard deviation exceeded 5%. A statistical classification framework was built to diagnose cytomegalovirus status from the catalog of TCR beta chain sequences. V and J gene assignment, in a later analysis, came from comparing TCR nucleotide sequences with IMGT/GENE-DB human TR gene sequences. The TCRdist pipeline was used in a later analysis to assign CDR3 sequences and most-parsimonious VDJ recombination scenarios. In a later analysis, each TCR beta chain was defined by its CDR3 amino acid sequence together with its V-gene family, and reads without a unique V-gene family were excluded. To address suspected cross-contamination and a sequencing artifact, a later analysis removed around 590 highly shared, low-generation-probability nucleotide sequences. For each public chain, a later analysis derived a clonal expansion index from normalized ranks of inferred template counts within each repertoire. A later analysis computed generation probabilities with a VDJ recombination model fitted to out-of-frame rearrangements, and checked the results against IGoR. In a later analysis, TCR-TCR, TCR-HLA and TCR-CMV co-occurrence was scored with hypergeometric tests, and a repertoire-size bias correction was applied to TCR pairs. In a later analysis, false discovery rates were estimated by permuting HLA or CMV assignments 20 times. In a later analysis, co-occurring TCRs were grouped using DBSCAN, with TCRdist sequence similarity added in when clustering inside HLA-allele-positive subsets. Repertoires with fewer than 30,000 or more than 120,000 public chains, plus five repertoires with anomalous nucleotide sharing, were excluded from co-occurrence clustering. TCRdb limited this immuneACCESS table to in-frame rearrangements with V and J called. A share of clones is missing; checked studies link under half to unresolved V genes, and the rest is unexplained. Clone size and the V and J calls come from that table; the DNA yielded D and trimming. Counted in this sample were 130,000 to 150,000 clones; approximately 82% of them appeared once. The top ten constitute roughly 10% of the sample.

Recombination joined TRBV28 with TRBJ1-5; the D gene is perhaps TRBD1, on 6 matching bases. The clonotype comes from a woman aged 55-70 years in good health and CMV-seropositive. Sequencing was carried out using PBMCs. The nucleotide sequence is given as TGTGCCAGCAGCCCACAGGGAGGGCAACAGCCCCAGCATTTT. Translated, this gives CASSPQGGQQPQHF.